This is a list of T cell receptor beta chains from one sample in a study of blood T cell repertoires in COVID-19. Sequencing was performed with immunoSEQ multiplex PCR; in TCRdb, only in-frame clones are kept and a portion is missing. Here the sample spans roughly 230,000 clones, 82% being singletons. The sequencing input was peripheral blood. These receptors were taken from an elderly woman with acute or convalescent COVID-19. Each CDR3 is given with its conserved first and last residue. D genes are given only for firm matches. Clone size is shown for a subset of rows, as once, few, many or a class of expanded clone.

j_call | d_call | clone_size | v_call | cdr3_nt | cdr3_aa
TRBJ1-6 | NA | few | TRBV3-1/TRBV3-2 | TGTGCCAGCAGCCTCGCCGGGAGCTCCTATAATTCACCCCTCCACTTT | CASSLAGSSYNSPLHF
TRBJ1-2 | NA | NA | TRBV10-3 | TGTGCCATCAGTGAGTCCGTTGACTATGGCTACACCTTC | CAISESVDYGYTF
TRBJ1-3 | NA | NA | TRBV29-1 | TGCAGCGTTGAAGTCTCAGGAGGAATCCGCCGTCACACCATATATTTT | CSVEVSGGIRRHTIYF
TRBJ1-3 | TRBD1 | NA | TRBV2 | TGTGCCAGCAGTGAAACAGGGGCTTACGCTGGAAACACCATATATTTT | CASSETGAYAGNTIYF
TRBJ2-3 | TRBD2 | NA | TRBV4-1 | TGCGCCAGCAGCCAAGATGGAGCGGGGGGAGGCGCAGATACGCAGTATTTT | CASSQDGAGGGADTQYF
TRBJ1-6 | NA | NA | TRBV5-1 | TGCGCCAGCAGCCCTAGACAGGATAATTCACCCCTCCACTTT | CASSPRQDNSPLHF
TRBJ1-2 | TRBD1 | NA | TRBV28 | TGTGCCAGCAGTTTAAACAGGGGGCCTGGCTATGGCTACACCTTC | CASSLNRGPGYGYTF
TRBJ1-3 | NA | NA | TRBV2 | TGTGCCAGCAGTGGGAGAGACTCTGGAAACACCATATATTTT | CASSGRDSGNTIYF
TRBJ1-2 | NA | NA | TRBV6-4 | TGTGCCAGCAGGTCGGTCTATGGCTACACCTTC | CASRSVYGYTF
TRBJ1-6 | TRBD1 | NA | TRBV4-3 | TGCGCCAGCAGGGAGGAGGGGGCAGGGTCACCCCTCCACTTT | CASREEGAGSPLHF
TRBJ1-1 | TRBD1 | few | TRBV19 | TGTGCCAGTAGTAAACAGGGGGCCAACACTGAAGCTTTCTTT | CASSKQGANTEAFF
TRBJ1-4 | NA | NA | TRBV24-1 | TGTGCCGGTTACAGGGTGAGTGATGAAAAACTGTTTTTT | CAGYRVSDEKLFF
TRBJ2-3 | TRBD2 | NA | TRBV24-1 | TGTGCCACCAGTACAAGACGGGGGGGCCAGTTCGCGCAGTATTTT | CATSTRRGGQFAQYF
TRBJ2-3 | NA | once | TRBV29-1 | TGCAGCGACGACCATTTAGCCACAGATACGCAGTATTTT | CSDDHLATDTQYF
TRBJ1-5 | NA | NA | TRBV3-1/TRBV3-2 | TGTGCCAGCAGCCAAGATCCTAATCAGCCCCAGCATTTT | CASSQDPNQPQHF
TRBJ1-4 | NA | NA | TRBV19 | TGTGCCAGTAGTACCCCCAGGGGAGCGGTCGGAGAAAAACTGTTTTTT | CASSTPRGAVGEKLFF
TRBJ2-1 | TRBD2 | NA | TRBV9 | TGTGCCAGCAGCGTAGTAGGCGGGGGGTTGGGCAATGAGCAGTTCTTC | CASSVVGGGLGNEQFF
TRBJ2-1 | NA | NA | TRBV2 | TGTGCCAGCAGTGAAGGCATCGCGGTCTTC | CASSEGIAVF
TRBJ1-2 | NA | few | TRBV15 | TGTGCCACCAGCAGAGATGTAAAGGGGCCCTATGGCTACACCTTC | CATSRDVKGPYGYTF
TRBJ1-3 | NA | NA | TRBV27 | TGTGCCAGCAGTTCCCGCTCTGGAAACACCATATATTTT | CASSSRSGNTIYF
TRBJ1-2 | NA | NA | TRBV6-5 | TGTGCCAGCACCCCGGACTGGGGCTATGGCTACACCTTC | CASTPDWGYGYTF
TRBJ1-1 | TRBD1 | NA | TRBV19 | TGTGCCAGTAGTAGACGGACAGGGGGCAGTATGAACACTGAAGCTTTCTTT | CASSRRTGGSMNTEAFF
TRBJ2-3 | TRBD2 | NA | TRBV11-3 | TGTGCCAGCAGCCCACTTGGGGGGGTCGATACGCAGTATTTT | CASSPLGGVDTQYF